These T cell receptor beta chains were read from a single sample in a study of T cell responses to AZD1222 COVID-19 vaccine. The table came from immunoSEQ multiplex PCR; TCRdb's copy has only in-frame clones and leaves some out. The top ten clones hold 1% to 1.5% of a sample with around 190,000 clones, almost 95% of them seen once. The input for sequencing was peripheral blood, taken on day 0 of AZD1222 vaccination. The receptors shown here come from an adult in good health. Both conserved end residues are part of each CDR3. A D gene is named only where the DNA matches it firmly. A clone size is listed for some rows: how often the clone was seen (once, few, many), or a class if it is expanded.

D gene	clone size	V gene	J gene	CDR3 protein	CDR3 DNA
.	.	TRBV5-6	TRBJ1-2	CASSPGDGYTF	TGTGCCAGCAGCCCAGGGGATGGCTACACCTTC
.	.	TRBV7-7	TRBJ2-3	CASSLSAAPTDTQYF	TGTGCCAGCAGCTTATCCGCGGCTCCCACAGATACGCAGTATTTT
TRBD1	.	TRBV24-1	TRBJ2-2	CATSDFLGQVRTGELFF	TGTGCCACCAGTGATTTCCTAGGACAGGTCCGCACCGGGGAGCTGTTTTTT
TRBD1	once	TRBV27	TRBJ2-3	CASSFRVSDRATDTQYF	TGTGCCAGCAGTTTCCGTGTCTCTGACAGGGCGACAGATACGCAGTATTTT
.	.	TRBV6-5	TRBJ1-5	CASSYSRGSNQPQHF	TGTGCCAGCAGTTACTCGAGGGGGAGCAATCAGCCCCAGCATTTT
.	.	TRBV18	TRBJ1-3	CASSGVQGSGNTIYF	TGTGCCAGCTCAGGGGTACAAGGCTCTGGAAACACCATATATTTT
.	.	TRBV7-2	TRBJ1-5	CASSLAWGARQPQHF	TGTGCCAGCAGCTTAGCTTGGGGGGCTCGACAGCCCCAGCATTTT
.	.	TRBV27	TRBJ1-5	CASSSERASGGIQPQHF	TGTGCCAGCAGTTCAGAACGGGCCTCGGGAGGTATTCAGCCCCAGCATTTT
.	few	TRBV20-1	TRBJ1-1	CSPQMNTEAFF	TGCAGTCCTCAGATGAACACTGAAGCTTTCTTT
.	.	TRBV29-1	TRBJ1-4	CSVVLGSEKLFF	TGCAGCGTTGTGTTAGGGAGTGAAAAACTGTTTTTT
.	.	TRBV12-3/TRBV12-4	TRBJ1-3	CASSFVNTIYF	TGTGCCAGCAGTTTCGTTAACACCATATATTTT
.	.	TRBV9	TRBJ2-7	CASSGTVSSYEQYF	TGTGCCAGCAGCGGGACAGTTAGCTCCTACGAGCAGTACTTC
.	.	TRBV30	TRBJ1-5	CAWNTVGRNQPQHF	TGTGCCTGGAATACGGTTGGGCGCAATCAGCCCCAGCATTTT
.	.	TRBV7-2	TRBJ2-1	CASSRDWGNYNEQFF	TGTGCCAGCAGCCGGGACTGGGGGAATTACAATGAGCAGTTCTTC
TRBD1	.	TRBV3-1/TRBV3-2	TRBJ1-5	CASSQTGNNQPQHF	TGTGCCAGCAGCCAGACAGGGAACAATCAGCCCCAGCATTTT
.	.	TRBV28	TRBJ2-7	CASSFILQDPSSYEQYF	TGTGCCAGCAGTTTTATACTGCAGGATCCGAGCTCCTACGAGCAGTACTTC
.	.	TRBV12-3/TRBV12-4	TRBJ1-4	CASSLQVDEKLFF	TGTGCCAGCAGTTTACAGGTCGATGAAAAACTGTTTTTT
TRBD1	.	TRBV6-5	TRBJ1-4	CASSSRGLGEKLFF	TGTGCCAGCAGTTCCAGGGGGCTAGGTGAAAAACTGTTTTTT
TRBD1	.	TRBV15	TRBJ2-7	CATGDDRGSYEQYF	TGTGCCACCGGCGACGACAGGGGTTCCTACGAGCAGTACTTC
TRBD1	.	TRBV2	TRBJ1-1	CASSTTGGFTEAFF	TGTGCCAGCAGTACAACAGGGGGCTTCACTGAAGCTTTCTTT
.	.	TRBV5-1	TRBJ1-6	CASSLDVRSPLHF	TGCGCCAGCAGCTTGGATGTGCGTTCACCCCTCCACTTT
.	.	TRBV6-5	TRBJ1-1	CASSYFGGPGTEAFF	TGTGCCAGCAGTTACTTCGGGGGCCCGGGCACTGAAGCTTTCTTT